The following is a TCR beta chain sequence with its context. This clonotype has a count of ten or more. This receptor's antigen is unknown. No base quality values were provided; no much bigger clone lies one nucleotide off. The data were taken from a study of T cells in Graves' hyperthyroidism and ophthalmopathy (dated by TCRdb to the late 2010s). For the wider study: Peripheral blood samples were taken at initial diagnosis, before any treatment was given. Prospective prediction of ophthalmopathy was tested in an independent validation cohort of approximately 18 hyperthyroidism patients and 17 patients who later progressed to ophthalmopathy. After blood sampling, hyperthyroidism patients were treated with methimazole at a starting dose of 30 mg daily, and ophthalmopathy patients were treated with high-dose intravenous methylprednisolone. The paper reports TCR Vbeta CDR3 sequencing of some 140 peripheral blood samples: around 41 ophthalmopathy, some 80 hyperthyroidism and approximately 17 progressor patients. Thyroid tissue and blood T-cell repertoires from about six Graves' hyperthyroidism patients were also compared in the study. The roughly 90 discovery patients were divided at random into training and test sets in a 7:3 ratio. To identify TCR V-J signatures that set the groups apart, the researchers used a discovery cohort of approximately 98 patients, made up of fewer than 50 with Graves' ophthalmopathy and 55 to 65 with stable Graves' hyperthyroidism.

V drops 2 bases and J drops 8 bases, leaving 9 bases in between. Including cysteine and phenylalanine, the CDR3 has 13 amino acids. Kept here is only the CDR3 DNA, which spans 39 bases and is read in frame from base 1. Amplification of TCR beta CDR3 regions was carried out from RNA transcripts. A first-round RT-PCR of the TCR CDR3 used the HTBI primer set with the Qiagen OneStep RT-PCR kit. Libraries were constructed in a second round of multiplex PCR, after which size selection and purification were carried out. The libraries were sequenced on an Illumina HiSeq2000 using paired-end 100 bp reads. Per the original workflow: SOAPnuke was used to process the raw data, with reads discarded if the reads contained adapters or uncalled bases, had a mean Phred below 15, or lacked an exact constant-primer or identifier match. COPE v1.2.5 was used to merge the high-quality paired reads, and each unique nucleotide sequence was defined as a clonotype. MiTCR v1.1 was used to align clonotypes to the IMGT TRBV, TRBD and TRBJ reference segments. The analysis included only V-J combinations with a frequency above 0.0001, which together covered roughly 99% of the repertoires. A TCS score was defined as the ratio between F50 (clonal expansion) and ExV (chaos), using BLOSUM62-based TCRdist between CDR3 peptides within each V-J. Welch's t-statistics and random forest reduced around 550 V-J features to fewer than 15, which were used in a naive Bayes classifier (R e1071). Starting from the raw public reads, TCRdb applied fastp trimming at Q25, assembled clones with MiXCR and retained in-frame beta chains. Each CDR3 protein gets just one entry, which takes the most common genes and DNA from the rows behind it. The V and J calls were determined by TCRdb, not by the authors. Present in this sample are 350,000 to 400,000 distinct CDR3 sequences, about 15% of which were seen just once. Roughly 33% of the sample belongs to the ten largest clones.

Paper-wide results and their limitations: In validation, the model predicted progression to ophthalmopathy a median of around 6.5 months before onset, with roughly 68% sensitivity and 72.22% specificity. Sample size was not statistically predetermined, and blinding of investigators to group allocation was not performed. Most expanded thyroid clonotypes (frequency above 0.001) were also found in blood, which suggests that blood repertoires may mirror thyroid immune responses. Ophthalmopathy was separated from stable hyperthyroidism by a 13 V-J signature model, with 85% to 90% sensitivity and about 81% specificity obtained in cross-validation and 80%/75% obtained in testing.

Graves' hyperthyroidism was defined as stable when no progression to ophthalmopathy occurred over 18 months of follow-up. Hyperthyroidism patients were aged 18 to 65 years and newly diagnosed, with disease duration of less than 2 months. Exclusion was applied to patients with uncontrolled infections, other autoimmune diseases, pregnancy or lactation. Diagnoses were based on clinical symptoms, serum thyroxine and TRAb, thyroid ultrasound and orbital computed tomography. PBMCs were isolated from 7.5 to 10 ml of fresh peripheral blood by Ficoll-Paque density gradient centrifugation. Total RNA was extracted using Trizol reagent, and RNA quality was assessed on an Agilent 2100 Bioanalyzer.

The TCR comes from a woman aged 25-40 years with Graves' hyperthyroidism. Sequenced sample: blood. This chain is built from TRBV12-3 or TRBV12-4 and TRBJ2-2; the D element could tentatively be TRBD1 or TRBD2, as 5 bases agree for each. The CDR3 region reads CASSLQGGGELFF. The nucleotide sequence reads TGTGCCAGCAGTTTACAGGGCGGGGGGGAGCTGTTTTTT.